These T cell receptor beta chains were read from a single sample in a study of T cells after posttransplantation cyclophosphamide. The assay was immunoSEQ multiplex PCR, and TCRdb's table has in-frame clones only and misses some. The sample contains tens of thousands of clones, none of them singletons. Specimen: PBMCs. The receptors derive from a middle-aged man in good health, CMV-negative, and a related stem cell transplant donor. The CDR3 runs from the conserved cysteine through the conserved F or W. A D gene is named only where the DNA matches it firmly. Clone size is stated in some rows and not others, as once, few, many or a class when expanded.

d_gene: TRBD1
v_gene: TRBV5-1
abundance: many
j_gene: TRBJ1-1
CDR3nt: TGCGCCAGCAGCCCTGGTGGTGGGGACAGGGGGAGGGCTTTCTTT
CDR3aa: CASSPGGGDRGRAFF

d_gene: -
v_gene: TRBV5-6
abundance: many
j_gene: TRBJ2-2
CDR3nt: TGTGCCAGCAGACGAAGTAGCGGGAACACCGGGGAGCTGTTTTTT
CDR3aa: CASRRSSGNTGELFF

d_gene: -
v_gene: TRBV11-2
abundance: few
j_gene: TRBJ2-5
CDR3nt: TGTGCCAGCAGCAGATTCTCTTCCGGGTCCCAAGAGACCCAGTACTTC
CDR3aa: CASSRFSSGSQETQYF

d_gene: -
v_gene: TRBV7-2
abundance: many
j_gene: TRBJ2-2
CDR3nt: TGTGCCAGCAGCTTAGGGAGTGGGCGAGGGACCGGGGAGCTGTTTTTT
CDR3aa: CASSLGSGRGTGELFF

d_gene: -
v_gene: TRBV14
abundance: many
j_gene: TRBJ1-2
CDR3nt: TGTGCCAGCAGCCATCCAGGGCCCACCAGCTATGGCTACACCTTC
CDR3aa: CASSHPGPTSYGYTF

d_gene: TRBD2
v_gene: TRBV14
abundance: many
j_gene: TRBJ2-3
CDR3nt: TGTGCCAGCAGCTACGGTGAGCGGGGGGGCACAGATACGCAGTATTTT
CDR3aa: CASSYGERGGTDTQYF

d_gene: -
v_gene: TRBV2
abundance: -
j_gene: TRBJ2-2
CDR3nt: TGTGCCAGCAGGGTTTCTGGCATCACCGGGGAGCTGTTTTTT
CDR3aa: CASRVSGITGELFF

d_gene: TRBD2
v_gene: TRBV5-1
abundance: many
j_gene: TRBJ2-5
CDR3nt: TGCGCCAGCAGCTTGACACCGGGACTAGCGGGAGCGGATGGGGAGACCCAGTACTTC
CDR3aa: CASSLTPGLAGADGETQYF

d_gene: TRBD2
v_gene: TRBV5-4
abundance: few
j_gene: TRBJ2-7
CDR3nt: TGTGCCAGCAGCTTCGGGGGGGCCCGGTCCTACGAGCAGTACTTC
CDR3aa: CASSFGGARSYEQYF

d_gene: -
v_gene: TRBV11-1
abundance: many
j_gene: TRBJ1-1
CDR3nt: TGTGCCAGCAGCTTAGGTAGTGGCACTGAAGCTTTCTTT
CDR3aa: CASSLGSGTEAFF